These T cell receptor beta chains were read from a single sample in a study of shared clonotypes between healthy human individuals. The table came from immunoSEQ multiplex PCR; TCRdb's copy has only in-frame clones and leaves some out. Of about 2,100,000 clones listed, about 93% were seen once; the top ten hold more than 1.5%. Material for sequencing was naive CD8+ T cells from PBMCs. The receptors derive from a man younger than 30 in good health. Some clones in this sample may be carry-over from other donors' samples. Each CDR3 is given with its conserved first and last residue. D genes are given only for firm matches. The size field is filled for only some rows; it gives once, few, many or a size class.

V gene: TRBV18
D gene: NA
clone size: NA
J gene: TRBJ1-1
CDR3 DNA: TGTGCCAGCTCAGGGACGGATGAGAACACTGAAGCTTTCTTT
CDR3 protein: CASSGTDENTEAFF

V gene: TRBV5-1
D gene: TRBD2
clone size: NA
J gene: TRBJ2-5
CDR3 DNA: TGCGCCAGCAGCCAAGCCAATAGCGGGAGGGAGGAGACCCAGTACTTC
CDR3 protein: CASSQANSGREETQYF

V gene: TRBV5-6
D gene: NA
clone size: NA
J gene: TRBJ1-2
CDR3 DNA: TGTGCCAGCAGCATAAATGAGGTTTTCTACACCTTC
CDR3 protein: CASSINEVFYTF

V gene: TRBV28
D gene: TRBD1
clone size: NA
J gene: TRBJ2-7
CDR3 DNA: TGTGCCAGCAGTCCTAACGGGACAGGGGATTCCTACGAGCAGTACTTC
CDR3 protein: CASSPNGTGDSYEQYF

V gene: TRBV30
D gene: TRBD1
clone size: few
J gene: TRBJ1-1
CDR3 DNA: TGTGCCTGGAGAGCAGGGGGCATGAACACTGAAGCTTTCTTT
CDR3 protein: CAWRAGGMNTEAFF

V gene: TRBV19
D gene: NA
clone size: NA
J gene: TRBJ2-2
CDR3 DNA: TGTGCCAGTAGTATGGGGGGAAACACCGGGGAGCTGTTTTTT
CDR3 protein: CASSMGGNTGELFF

V gene: TRBV5-1
D gene: NA
clone size: NA
J gene: TRBJ2-5
CDR3 DNA: TGCGCCAGCAGCTTGGGGGACGGGCAAGAGACCCAGTACTTC
CDR3 protein: CASSLGDGQETQYF

V gene: TRBV29-1
D gene: NA
clone size: NA
J gene: TRBJ2-7
CDR3 DNA: TGCAGCGTTCGGTACTCCTACGAGCAGTACTTC
CDR3 protein: CSVRYSYEQYF

V gene: TRBV27
D gene: TRBD2
clone size: NA
J gene: TRBJ2-1
CDR3 DNA: TGTGCCAGCAGTTTCGCGGGAGGGCCTCGGAATGAGCAGTTCTTC
CDR3 protein: CASSFAGGPRNEQFF

V gene: TRBV9
D gene: TRBD2
clone size: NA
J gene: TRBJ2-7
CDR3 DNA: TGTGCCAGCAGCGTCGGCCTAGCGGGAGCCTACGAGCAGTACTTC
CDR3 protein: CASSVGLAGAYEQYF

V gene: TRBV5-6
D gene: TRBD1
clone size: NA
J gene: TRBJ1-2
CDR3 DNA: TGTGCCAGCAGCTTCCGGGACAGGGGGCAAGGCTATGGCTACACCTTC
CDR3 protein: CASSFRDRGQGYGYTF

V gene: TRBV5-6
D gene: TRBD2
clone size: once
J gene: TRBJ2-1
CDR3 DNA: TGTGCCAGCAGCTTGGACGCTAGCGGGATTTACAATGAGCAGTTCTTC
CDR3 protein: CASSLDASGIYNEQFF

V gene: TRBV7-9
D gene: TRBD2
clone size: NA
J gene: TRBJ2-2
CDR3 DNA: TGTGCCAGCAGCTCCCCCGCCCTGCGGGAGGGCACCGGGGAGCTGTTTTTT
CDR3 protein: CASSSPALREGTGELFF

V gene: TRBV5-4
D gene: TRBD2
clone size: NA
J gene: TRBJ2-1
CDR3 DNA: TGTGCCAGCAGCCCCGGACTAGCGGGAGTTTATGAGCAGTTCTTC
CDR3 protein: CASSPGLAGVYEQFF

V gene: TRBV9
D gene: NA
clone size: NA
J gene: TRBJ1-2
CDR3 DNA: TGTGCCAGCAGCTCTGGATGGGGCGGTGACTATGGCTACACCTTC
CDR3 protein: CASSSGWGGDYGYTF

V gene: TRBV5-1
D gene: TRBD1
clone size: NA
J gene: TRBJ2-7
CDR3 DNA: TGCGCCAGCAGCGCCGGACAGGGGACAAAAGCCTACGAGCAGTACTTC
CDR3 protein: CASSAGQGTKAYEQYF

V gene: TRBV28
D gene: NA
clone size: once
J gene: TRBJ1-5
CDR3 DNA: TGTGCCAGCCAAATCCAGGGAGAGGGCAATCAGCCCCAGCATTTT
CDR3 protein: CASQIQGEGNQPQHF

V gene: TRBV19
D gene: NA
clone size: NA
J gene: TRBJ2-7
CDR3 DNA: TGTGCCAGTAGCCCAGGGAGAAAAGCCTACGAGCAGTACTTC
CDR3 protein: CASSPGRKAYEQYF

V gene: TRBV29-1
D gene: TRBD2
clone size: NA
J gene: TRBJ2-3
CDR3 DNA: TGCAGCGTTGGACTAGCGGGAGGTTACACAGATACGCAGTATTTT
CDR3 protein: CSVGLAGGYTDTQYF

V gene: TRBV4-1
D gene: NA
clone size: once
J gene: TRBJ2-2
CDR3 DNA: TGCGCCAGCAGCCGACGAGAGCAGAGCACCGGGGAGCTGTTTTTT
CDR3 protein: CASSRREQSTGELFF

V gene: TRBV27
D gene: NA
clone size: NA
J gene: TRBJ2-7
CDR3 DNA: TGTGCCAGCAGTTTAGGGGCTTGGGAATCCTACGAGCAGTACTTC
CDR3 protein: CASSLGAWESYEQYF

V gene: TRBV29-1
D gene: TRBD2
clone size: NA
J gene: TRBJ2-5
CDR3 DNA: TGCAGCGTTCTTAGCGGGGAGAAAGAGACCCAGTACTTC
CDR3 protein: CSVLSGEKETQYF

V gene: TRBV5-6
D gene: NA
clone size: once
J gene: TRBJ2-7
CDR3 DNA: TGTGCCAGCAGCTTGGCTGCATCGGGGCTCCTAACCTACGAGCAGTACTTC
CDR3 protein: CASSLAASGLLTYEQYF

V gene: TRBV28
D gene: NA
clone size: NA
J gene: TRBJ2-2
CDR3 DNA: TGTGCCAGCACCACCTACGGTCAATACAAAGCCGGGGAGCTGTTTTTT
CDR3 protein: CASTTYGQYKAGELFF

V gene: TRBV7-6
D gene: NA
clone size: NA
J gene: TRBJ2-1
CDR3 DNA: TGTGCCAGCAGAGATAGCGCCAATGAGCAGTTCTTC
CDR3 protein: CASRDSANEQFF

V gene: TRBV12-2
D gene: NA
clone size: NA
J gene: TRBJ2-7
CDR3 DNA: TGTGCAAGTCGCCTAATATGGGGGACTAGCGGGAGTGAGCAGTACTTC
CDR3 protein: CASRLIWGTSGSEQYF

V gene: TRBV7-3
D gene: TRBD1
clone size: NA
J gene: TRBJ2-6
CDR3 DNA: TGTGCCAGCAGCTTGGTTGGACAGGGGGCTTACTCTGGGGCCAACGTCCTGACTTTC
CDR3 protein: CASSLVGQGAYSGANVLTF

V gene: TRBV14
D gene: NA
clone size: NA
J gene: TRBJ2-2
CDR3 DNA: TGTGCCAGCAGCCAAAGACGCTGGGACACCGGGGAGCTGTTTTTT
CDR3 protein: CASSQRRWDTGELFF

V gene: TRBV7-9
D gene: TRBD2
clone size: NA
J gene: TRBJ2-7
CDR3 DNA: TGTGCCAGCAGCTTAAGCCTAGCGGGAGTGCACGAGCAGTACTTC
CDR3 protein: CASSLSLAGVHEQYF

V gene: TRBV27
D gene: TRBD1
clone size: NA
J gene: TRBJ2-1
CDR3 DNA: TGTGCCAGCAGTGCCGAACTGGGGACAGATAACAATGAGCAGTTCTTC
CDR3 protein: CASSAELGTDNNEQFF

V gene: TRBV19
D gene: NA
clone size: few
J gene: TRBJ2-1
CDR3 DNA: TGTGCCAGTAGTATCCGATGGAATGAGCAGTTCTTC
CDR3 protein: CASSIRWNEQFF

V gene: TRBV19
D gene: TRBD2
clone size: NA
J gene: TRBJ2-1
CDR3 DNA: TGTGCCAGTAGGCCTCTAGCGGGAGGGAAATACAATGAGCAGTTCTTC
CDR3 protein: CASRPLAGGKYNEQFF

V gene: TRBV28
D gene: TRBD2
clone size: NA
J gene: TRBJ2-7
CDR3 DNA: TGTGCCAGCCGGGCCCTTAGCGGGAGGGGGTACGAGCAGTACTTC
CDR3 protein: CASRALSGRGYEQYF

V gene: TRBV28
D gene: TRBD1
clone size: NA
J gene: TRBJ1-1
CDR3 DNA: TGTGCCAGCAGTTTACAGGGGGACACTGAAGCTTTCTTT
CDR3 protein: CASSLQGDTEAFF

V gene: TRBV28
D gene: TRBD2
clone size: NA
J gene: TRBJ2-7
CDR3 DNA: TGTGCCAGCAGTCCTAGCGGGGCACGCTACGAGCAGTACTTC
CDR3 protein: CASSPSGARYEQYF

V gene: TRBV10-3
D gene: NA
clone size: NA
J gene: TRBJ2-7
CDR3 DNA: TGTGCCATCAGTGAGTCGTTGTACGAGCAGTACTTC
CDR3 protein: CAISESLYEQYF

V gene: TRBV28
D gene: NA
clone size: NA
J gene: TRBJ2-5
CDR3 DNA: TGTGCCAGCAGTCTCCGAGAGAGCGGAGGAGAGACCCAGTACTTC
CDR3 protein: CASSLRESGGETQYF

V gene: TRBV6-5
D gene: NA
clone size: NA
J gene: TRBJ1-1
CDR3 DNA: TGTGCCAGCGGGGGGGACTCACGGAACACTGAAGCTTTCTTT
CDR3 protein: CASGGDSRNTEAFF

V gene: TRBV7-9
D gene: TRBD1
clone size: NA
J gene: TRBJ2-7
CDR3 DNA: TGTGCCAGCAGTCATTCTCGACAGGGGGCCTACGAGCAGTACTTC
CDR3 protein: CASSHSRQGAYEQYF

V gene: TRBV7-9
D gene: NA
clone size: NA
J gene: TRBJ2-7
CDR3 DNA: TGTGCCAGCAGCCCGACAGCTGAATTTTCCTACGAGCAGTACTTC
CDR3 protein: CASSPTAEFSYEQYF

V gene: TRBV7-2
D gene: TRBD2
clone size: NA
J gene: TRBJ2-3
CDR3 DNA: TGTGCCAGCAGCCTACTAGCGGGACTCACAGATACGCAGTATTTT
CDR3 protein: CASSLLAGLTDTQYF

V gene: TRBV2
D gene: TRBD1
clone size: NA
J gene: TRBJ1-5
CDR3 DNA: TGTGCCAGCAGCGCCAGGGGGACTAGCAATCAGCCCCAGCATTTT
CDR3 protein: CASSARGTSNQPQHF

V gene: TRBV7-3
D gene: TRBD1
clone size: NA
J gene: TRBJ2-7
CDR3 DNA: TGTGCCAGCTCCCCGGGGACAGGCGCCTACGAGCAGTACTTC
CDR3 protein: CASSPGTGAYEQYF

V gene: TRBV18
D gene: TRBD2
clone size: NA
J gene: TRBJ2-7
CDR3 DNA: TGTGCCAGCTCACAGCTGCGGGAGTTCAGCGAGCAGTACTTC
CDR3 protein: CASSQLREFSEQYF